This T cell receptor beta chain was found in a study of T cells in Graves' hyperthyroidism and ophthalmopathy. As for the study in general: Peripheral blood was acquired at first diagnosis, ahead of any therapy whatsoever.

This clonotype appeared a few times. Its matching antigen is unknown. Amplified regions were TCR beta CDR3 sequences from RNA transcripts. A set of HTBI primers served as the primers for a first-round RT-PCR of the TCR CDR3. MiXCR, run by TCRdb on the multiplex PCR reads, gives a single entry per CDR3 protein. The table lists 640,000 or so distinct CDR3 sequences, 12% to 15% of them singletons. Study observations and caveats: Most thyroid-expanded clonotypes above 0.001 were also found in blood. A 13 V-J signature model discriminated ophthalmopathy versus stable hyperthyroidism.

The TCR originated in a woman aged 18-35 years with Graves' ophthalmopathy. The sequenced sample consisted of blood.

CDR3 DNA: TGCAGCGTTCAAGCTAGCCGGGCGGGGAATTCACCCCTCCACTTT. Protein: CSVQASRAGNSPLHF. The V and J genes are TRBV29-1 and TRBJ1-6; D is uncertain. The CDR3 extends over 15 amino acids. V dropped 5 bases and J dropped 7 bases, with 18 bases sitting between them. Per germline, CDR1 SQVTM and CDR2 ANQGSEA.